These 9 T cell receptor beta chains were all obtained from the same sample, sequenced in a study of T cell changes during pregnancy in multiple sclerosis. Libraries were prepared by immunoSEQ multiplex PCR; TCRdb keeps only in-frame clonotypes and omits some of them. The table has about 36,000 clones, about 91% seen once. Sequencing was performed on CD4+ T cells from peripheral blood mononuclear cells, taken in the third trimester of pregnancy. The receptors stem from a female donor in good health, enrolled as a control in a pregnancy study.

The CDR3 coding sequence is TGTGCCAGCAAAACTAGCGGGGGGGCAGATACGCAGTATTTT. Protein product: CASKTSGGADTQYF. The V and J genes are TRBV27 and TRBJ2-3; 13 bases map to TRBD2. Germline CDR1 and CDR2: MNHEY and SMNVEV (reference sequence). The CDR3 has 14 amino acids. J was trimmed by 4 bases and V by 7 bases; bases with no gene match: 2.

The chain links TRBV30 to TRBJ1-5, with 11 bases lining up with TRBD1. CDR3 length equals 15 residues. From germline, CDR1 is GTSNPN and CDR2 SVGIG (reference sequence). The V segment lost 2 bases and the J segment 6 bases; nucleotides outside the gene matches: 6. Here the CDR3 DNA reads TGTGCCTGGAGTCTTGGACAGGGGGCCGGTCAGCCCCAGCATTTT. Its protein product is CAWSLGQGAGQPQHF.

The chain is built from TRBV9 and TRBJ1-2; D call uncertain. The CDR3 runs 13 residues. Germline V gene sequence: CDR1 SGDLS, CDR2 YYNGEE. V was shortened by 1 base and J by 0 bases, with 4 bases between the two germline ends. In DNA form, the CDR3 reads TGTGCCAGCAGCGTAAATACTAACTATGGCTACACCTTC. It yields the protein CASSVNTNYGYTF.

This clone came up once. The chain joins TRBV2 to TRBJ2-1; D may be TRBD1 (5 bases). Germline loops: CDR1 SNHLY, CDR2 FYNNEI. The germline V and J ends were trimmed by 5 bases and 6 bases, with 11 bases remaining between them. The CDR3 loop spans 13 amino acids. The CDR3 protein is CASSTDTVNEQFF. In nucleotides, the CDR3 is TGTGCCAGCAGTACGGACACAGTCAATGAGCAGTTCTTC.

The CDR3 loop is CASRDDTAPGYTF. CDR3 bases: TGTGCCAGCAGAGATGATACAGCCCCTGGCTACACCTTC. The chain employs TRBV6-5 and TRBJ1-2; D ambiguous. The CDR3 covers 13 residues. Between the trimmed V and J ends, which lost 6 bases and 7 bases, there was a span of 15 bases. The germline V gene has CDR1 MNHEY and CDR2 SVGAGI.

With respect to this clone: The same CDR3 also results from other DNA sequences found in this sample. This chain uses TRBV5-6 with TRBJ1-5; 10 bases map to TRBD1. Looked up from germline, CDR1 is SGHDT and CDR2 is YYEEEE. Losses at the gene ends were 4 bases for V and 4 bases for J; bases not matched to a gene: 2. The CDR3 length is 14 residues. Written as DNA, the CDR3 is TGTGCCAGCAGCAGACAGGGGGCGAATCAGCCCCAGCATTTT. It codes for CASSRQGANQPQHF.

The chain employs TRBV29-1 and TRBJ2-4; D gene uncertain. Between the trimmed V and J ends, which lost 1 base and 2 bases, there was a span of 6 bases. Germline CDR1 and CDR2: SQVTM and ANQGSEA. CDR3 length equals 13 residues. The CDR3 nucleotides are TGCAGCGTTGAAGGATACACCAAAAACATTCAGTACTTC. Protein sequence: CSVEGYTKNIQYF.

This chain uses TRBV4-3 with TRBJ1-2; D remains ambiguous. V lost 0 bases and J 4 bases, leaving 18 bases between the germline ends. This CDR3 has 17 residues. CDR1 and CDR2 from the germline V gene are LGHNA and YSLEER. CDR3: CASSQDLPGRASYGYTF. The CDR3 DNA reads as TGCGCCAGCAGCCAAGATCTCCCGGGGAGGGCCTCCTATGGCTACACCTTC.

V usage is TRBV19 and J usage is TRBJ2-2, with D possibly TRBD1 on 5 matching bases. Trimming left V 3 bases short and J 7 bases short, with 12 bases between. CDR1 and CDR2 (germline): LNHDA, SQIVND (reference sequence). The CDR3 has 14 amino acids. The CDR3 loop reads CASSISSGFGELFF. CDR3 bases: TGTGCCAGTAGTATCTCCTCAGGGTTCGGGGAGCTGTTTTTT. Drawing the rest from reference TRBV19 and TRBJ2-2, the complete variable domain is DGGITQSPKYLFRKEGQNVTLSCEQNLNHDAMYWYRQDPGQGLRLIYYSQIVNDFQKGDIAEGYSVSREKKESFPLTVTSAQKNPTAFYLCASSISSGFGELFFGEGSRLTVL.